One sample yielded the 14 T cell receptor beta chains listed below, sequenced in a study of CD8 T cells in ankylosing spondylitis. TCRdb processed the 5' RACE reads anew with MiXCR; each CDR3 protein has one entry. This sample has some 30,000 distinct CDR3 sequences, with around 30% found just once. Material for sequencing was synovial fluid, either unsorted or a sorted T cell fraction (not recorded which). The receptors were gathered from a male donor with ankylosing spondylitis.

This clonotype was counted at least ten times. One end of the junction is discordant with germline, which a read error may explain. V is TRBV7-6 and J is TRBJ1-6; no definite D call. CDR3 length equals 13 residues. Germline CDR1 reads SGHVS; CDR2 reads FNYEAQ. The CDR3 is CASNLIGNSPLHF. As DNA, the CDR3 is TGTGCCAGCAACTTAATCGGGAATTCACCCCTCCACTTT.

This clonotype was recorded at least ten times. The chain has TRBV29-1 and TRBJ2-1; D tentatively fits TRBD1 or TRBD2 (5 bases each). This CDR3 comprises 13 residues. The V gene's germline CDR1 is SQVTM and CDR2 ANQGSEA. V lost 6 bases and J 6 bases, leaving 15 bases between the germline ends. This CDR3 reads CSVGHKLGNEQFF. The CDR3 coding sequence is TGCAGCGTCGGACATAAACTAGGCAATGAGCAGTTCTTC.

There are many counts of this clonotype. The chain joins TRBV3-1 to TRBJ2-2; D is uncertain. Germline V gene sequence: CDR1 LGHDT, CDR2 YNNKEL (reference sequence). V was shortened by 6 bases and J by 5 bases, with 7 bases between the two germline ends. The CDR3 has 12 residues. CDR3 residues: CASSRETGELFF. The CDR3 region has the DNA TGTGCCAGCAGTCGAGAAACCGGGGAGCTGTTTTTT. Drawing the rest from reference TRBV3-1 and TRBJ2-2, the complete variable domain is DTAVSQTPKYLVTQMGNDKSIKCEQNLGHDTMYWYKQDSKKFLKIMFSYNNKELIINETVPNRFSPKSPDKAHLNLHINSLELGDSAVYFCASSRETGELFFGEGSRLTVL.

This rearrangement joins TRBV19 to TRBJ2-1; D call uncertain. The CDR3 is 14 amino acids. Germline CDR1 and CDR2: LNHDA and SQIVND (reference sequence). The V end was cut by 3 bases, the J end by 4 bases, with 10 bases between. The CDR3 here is CASSMYELYNEQFF. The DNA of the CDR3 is TGTGCCAGTAGTATGTACGAATTATACAATGAGCAGTTCTTC.

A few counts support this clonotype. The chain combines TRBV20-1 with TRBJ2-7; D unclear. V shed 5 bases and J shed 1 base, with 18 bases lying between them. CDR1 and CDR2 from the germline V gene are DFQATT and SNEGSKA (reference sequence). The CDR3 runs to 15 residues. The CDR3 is CSAAGELTSSYEQYF. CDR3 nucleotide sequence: TGCAGTGCTGCCGGAGAACTTACGAGTTCCTACGAGCAGTACTTC.

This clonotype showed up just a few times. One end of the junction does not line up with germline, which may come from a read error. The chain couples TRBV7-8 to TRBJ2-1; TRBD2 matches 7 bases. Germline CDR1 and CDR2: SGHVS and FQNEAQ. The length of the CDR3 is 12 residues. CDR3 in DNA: TGTGCCAGCAGCCCGGATCTAGCGGACGGGGACTTC. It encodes CASSPDLADGDF.

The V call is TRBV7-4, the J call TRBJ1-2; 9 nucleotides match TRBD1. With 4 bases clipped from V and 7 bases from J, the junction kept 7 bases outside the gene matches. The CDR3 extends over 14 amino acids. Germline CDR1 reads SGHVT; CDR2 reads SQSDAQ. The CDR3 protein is CASSSGTGRAGYTF. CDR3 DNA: TGTGCCAGCAGCTCGGGGACAGGGAGGGCTGGCTACACCTTC.

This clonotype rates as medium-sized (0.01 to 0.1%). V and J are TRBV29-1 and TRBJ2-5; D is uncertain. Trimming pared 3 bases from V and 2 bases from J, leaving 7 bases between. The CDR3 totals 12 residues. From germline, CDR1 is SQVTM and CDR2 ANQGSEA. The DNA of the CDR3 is TGCAGCGTTGATCTCGAACAAGAGACCCAGTACTTC. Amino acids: CSVDLEQETQYF.

The CDR3 reads CASSQGHNEQFF. CDR3 DNA: TGCGCCAGCAGTCAGGGTCACAATGAGCAGTTCTTC. The chain is built from TRBV5-1 and TRBJ2-1, with TRBD1 as a possible D gene (5 bases). The V end lost 5 bases, the J end lost 5 bases, and 8 bases lay between the germline ends. The CDR3 has 12 residues. Germline CDR1 reads SGHRS; CDR2 reads YFSETQ.

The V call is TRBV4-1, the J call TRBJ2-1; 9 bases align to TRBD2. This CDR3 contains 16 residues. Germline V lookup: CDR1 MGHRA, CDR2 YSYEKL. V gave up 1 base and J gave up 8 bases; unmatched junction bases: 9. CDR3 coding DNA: TGCGCCAGCAGCCAAGGAATGGTAGCGGGAGTTGATGAGCAGTTCTTC. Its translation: CASSQGMVAGVDEQFF.

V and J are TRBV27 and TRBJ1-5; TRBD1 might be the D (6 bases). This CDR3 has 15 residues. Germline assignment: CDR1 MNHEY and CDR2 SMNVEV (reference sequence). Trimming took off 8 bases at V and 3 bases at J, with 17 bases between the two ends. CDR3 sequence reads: CASGLADSHNQPQHF. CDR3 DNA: TGTGCCAGCGGATTGGCGGACAGCCACAATCAGCCCCAGCATTTT.

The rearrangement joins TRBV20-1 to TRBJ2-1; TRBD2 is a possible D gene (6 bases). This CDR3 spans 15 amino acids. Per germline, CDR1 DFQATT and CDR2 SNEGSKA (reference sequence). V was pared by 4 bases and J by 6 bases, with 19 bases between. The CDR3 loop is CSANELRGTGNEQFF. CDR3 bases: TGCAGTGCTAACGAGCTTCGCGGGACGGGCAATGAGCAGTTCTTC.

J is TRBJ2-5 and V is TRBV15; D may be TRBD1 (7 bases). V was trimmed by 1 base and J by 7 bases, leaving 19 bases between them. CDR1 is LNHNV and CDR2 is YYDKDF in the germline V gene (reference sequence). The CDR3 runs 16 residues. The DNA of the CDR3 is TGTGCCACCAGCAGAGTTCCCAGGGGGGAGTACGGGACCCAGTACTTC. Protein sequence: CATSRVPRGEYGTQYF. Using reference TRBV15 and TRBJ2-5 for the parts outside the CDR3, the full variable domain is DAMVIQNPRYQVTQFGKPVTLSCSQTLNHNVMYWYQQKSSQAPKLLFHYYDKDFNNEADTPDNFQSRRPNTSFCFLDIRSPGLGDTAMYLCATSRVPRGEYGTQYFGPGTRLLVL.

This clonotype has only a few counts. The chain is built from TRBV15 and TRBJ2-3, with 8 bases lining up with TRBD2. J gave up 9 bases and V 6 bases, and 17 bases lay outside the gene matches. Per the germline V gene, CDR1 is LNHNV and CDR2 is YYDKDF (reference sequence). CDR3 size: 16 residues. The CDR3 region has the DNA TGTGCCACCAGAAATGCGGGGCGGGAGGTTTACGACACGCAGTATTTT. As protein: CATRNAGREVYDTQYF. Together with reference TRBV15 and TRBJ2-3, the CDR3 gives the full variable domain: DAMVIQNPRYQVTQFGKPVTLSCSQTLNHNVMYWYQQKSSQAPKLLFHYYDKDFNNEADTPDNFQSRRPNTSFCFLDIRSPGLGDTAMYLCATRNAGREVYDTQYFGPGTRLTVL.